The next 32 T cell receptor beta chains were all read from a single sample in a study of STAT5B mutations in CD4+ large granular lymphocyte leukemia. The table came from immunoSEQ multiplex PCR; TCRdb's copy has only in-frame clones and leaves some out. The table shows 25,000 to 40,000 clones, with around four fifths occurring only once. Material: CD4+ T cells from blood buffy coats. These receptors originate from a human donor in good health.

J is TRBJ2-2 and V is TRBV5-1; D is uncertain. Trimming left V 2 bases short and J 0 bases short, with 11 bases between. This CDR3 is built from 16 residues. Germline CDR1 reads SGHRS; CDR2 reads YFSETQ. The CDR3 bases are TGCGCCAGCAGCTTTGGGTTACCCTCGAACACCGGGGAGCTGTTTTTT. The encoded protein is CASSFGLPSNTGELFF. Using reference TRBV5-1 and TRBJ2-2 for the parts outside the CDR3, the full variable domain is KAGVTQTPRYLIKTRGQQVTLSCSPISGHRSVSWYQQTPGQGLQFLFEYFSETQRNKGNFPGRFSGRQFSNSRSEMNVSTLELGDSALYLCASSFGLPSNTGELFFGEGSRLTVL.

V gene TRBV11-3 combines with J gene TRBJ1-2; no clear D. Germline CDR1 SGHNT, CDR2 YENEEA. This CDR3 is 16 amino acids long. The V end was cut by 0 bases, the J end by 0 bases, with 11 bases between. CDR3 DNA sequence: TGTGCCAGCAGCTTAGAAGGTCGAAATGCTAACTATGGCTACACCTTC. Translated, it gives CASSLEGRNANYGYTF. Variable domain in full (rest from reference TRBV11-3 and TRBJ1-2): EAGVVQSPRYKIIEKKQPVAFWCNPISGHNTLYWYLQNLGQGPELLIRYENEEAVDDSQLPKDRFSAERLKGVDSTLKIQPAELGDSAVYLCASSLEGRNANYGYTFGSGTRLTVV.

Only a few counts were recorded for this clone. V is TRBV5-1 and J is TRBJ2-7, with 12 bases matching TRBD2. This CDR3 spans 15 amino acids. V was pared by 4 bases and J by 5 bases, with 7 bases of the junction left unmatched. Germline CDR1 reads SGHRS; CDR2 reads YFSETQ. The CDR3 loop is CASSPTSGSINEQYF. The CDR3 nucleotides read TGCGCCAGCAGCCCGACTAGCGGGAGCATCAACGAGCAGTACTTC.

This clone was counted only a few times. This chain connects TRBV4-1 to TRBJ2-7; TRBD2 might be the D (6 bases). This CDR3 comprises 15 residues. Germline loops: CDR1 MGHRA, CDR2 YSYEKL. V gave up 3 bases and J gave up 2 bases, with 14 bases separating them. For the CDR3, the DNA is TGCGCCAGCAGCCAGGCTATTGGGACTCCCTACGAGCAGTACTTC. It encodes CASSQAIGTPYEQYF.

V gene TRBV4-1 combines with J gene TRBJ2-1, with D perhaps matching TRBD1 (6 bases). Trimming removed 4 bases at V and 6 bases at J, with 16 bases between. CDR1 is MGHRA and CDR2 is YSYEKL in the germline V gene. The CDR3 has 15 residues. The CDR3 reads CASSPRVVGGNEQFF. CDR3 DNA: TGCGCCAGCAGCCCTCGGGTTGTAGGGGGCAATGAGCAGTTCTTC.

The V call is TRBV9, the J call TRBJ1-6, with TRBD1 matching over 8 bases. Trimming at V came to 3 bases and at J to 12 bases, leaving 14 bases not matched to a gene. This CDR3 comprises 16 residues. CDR1 and CDR2 from the germline V gene are SGDLS and YYNGEE. CDR3 sequence (DNA): TGTGCCAGCAGCGAACAGGGGGGTCAGGGATTTAAACCCCTCCACTTT. Translated: CASSEQGGQGFKPLHF.

The chain carries TRBV7-2 and TRBJ1-2; D unclear. CDR3 size: 14 residues. CDR1 SGHTA and CDR2 FQGNSA come from the germline V gene. V was cut by 2 bases and J by 7 bases, with 14 bases left in between. The CDR3 DNA is TGTGCCAGCAGCTTACTAACGGAATCTGGTGGCTACACCTTC. Translation gives CASSLLTESGGYTF.

This sequence joins TRBV11-3 and TRBJ1-3, with unresolved D. With 5 bases removed from V and 2 bases from J, the gap between germline ends came to 16 bases. This CDR3 comprises 16 residues. The germline V gene has CDR1 SGHNT and CDR2 YENEEA. CDR3 protein: CASSLGPALTGNTIYF. CDR3 nucleotides: TGTGCCAGCAGCCTCGGACCCGCCTTGACTGGAAACACCATATATTTT.

The J gene is TRBJ1-1, the V gene TRBV7-9; the match to TRBD1 covers 9 bases. V shed 4 bases and J 5 bases; nucleotides not matched to a gene: 11. Germline values: CDR1 SEHNR, CDR2 FQNEAQ (reference sequence). This CDR3 is built from 16 residues. The CDR3 spells CASSSRLLGQGTEAFF. CDR3 DNA: TGTGCCAGCAGCTCCCGTCTCCTGGGACAGGGAACTGAAGCTTTCTTT.

This clone was detected a few times. The chain uses TRBV4-1 and TRBJ2-3; D is possibly TRBD2 (7 bases). The V gene lost 1 base and the J gene lost 2 bases, with 13 bases spanning the gap. The germline gives CDR1 MGHRA, CDR2 YSYEKL. The CDR3 contains 16 residues. The CDR3 loop reads CASSQGRGPPTDTQYF. The CDR3 DNA is TGCGCCAGCAGCCAAGGGCGGGGGCCCCCCACAGATACGCAGTATTTT.

The chain uses TRBV11-2 and TRBJ1-5; D not certain. CDR1 and CDR2 (germline): SGHAT, FQNNGV. With 0 bases removed from V and 7 bases from J, the gap between germline ends came to 10 bases. The CDR3 sequence is 14 residues long. The CDR3 region is CASSLDPIGQPQHF. As DNA, the CDR3 is TGTGCCAGCAGCTTAGATCCAATTGGGCAGCCCCAGCATTTT.

The chain joins TRBV5-1 to TRBJ2-7, with D unresolved. Germline V gene data show CDR1 as SGHRS and CDR2 as YFSETQ. Trimming stripped 1 base from V and 3 bases from J, with 8 bases between. The CDR3 is 13 residues long. The CDR3 region is CASSLNIDYEQYF. The CDR3 nucleotides are TGCGCCAGCAGCTTGAATATCGACTACGAGCAGTACTTC.

The chain's CDR3 is CASASYTDTQYF. Here the CDR3 DNA reads TGTGCCAGTGCGAGCTACACAGATACGCAGTATTTT. This chain uses TRBV19 with TRBJ2-3; D is undetermined. V was trimmed by 8 bases and J by 2 bases, leaving 8 bases between them. Looked up from germline, CDR1 is LNHDA and CDR2 is SQIVND (reference sequence). This CDR3 contains 12 residues.

The rearrangement joins TRBV5-4 to TRBJ1-1; no firm D call. CDR3 length equals 14 residues. With 4 bases removed from V and 1 base from J, the gap between germline ends came to 11 bases. Germline-derived CDR1 and CDR2 are SGHNT and YYREEE (reference sequence). The CDR3 loop reads CASSRVRGNTEAFF. The CDR3 nucleotides read TGTGCCAGCAGCAGAGTACGGGGGAACACTGAAGCTTTCTTT. The variable domain in full, with the rest retrieved from reference TRBV5-4 and TRBJ1-1, is ETGVTQSPTHLIKTRGQQVTLRCSSQSGHNTVSWYQQALGQGPQFIFQYYREEENGRGNFPPRFSGLQFPNYSSELNVNALELDDSALYLCASSRVRGNTEAFFGQGTRLTVV.

This chain connects TRBV7-6 to TRBJ2-7; TRBD2 agrees at 9 bases. The germline V gene has CDR1 SGHVS and CDR2 FNYEAQ. The CDR3 runs 18 residues. V was clipped by 0 bases and J by 6 bases; unmatched bases: 15. The CDR3 region is CASSLAHGAGGHLPEQYF. CDR3 DNA sequence: TGTGCCAGCAGCTTAGCGCATGGTGCGGGAGGGCACCTTCCCGAGCAGTACTTC.

J is TRBJ2-3 and V is TRBV29-1; D gene ambiguous. CDR3 length: 15 residues. Germline loops: CDR1 SQVTM, CDR2 ANQGSEA. The V and J ends lost 0 bases and 1 base respectively, with 11 bases between them. CDR3 DNA sequence: TGCAGCGTTGAAGATTATACATGGGGCACAGATACGCAGTATTTT. As protein: CSVEDYTWGTDTQYF.

The chain uses TRBV4-2 and TRBJ2-6, with D possibly being TRBD1 or TRBD2 (6 bases each). Trimming left V 4 bases short and J 4 bases short, with 17 bases between. The CDR3 runs 17 residues. The V gene's germline CDR1 is LGHNA and CDR2 YNFKEQ. The DNA of the CDR3 is TGTGCCAGCAGCCGGGGGGCTCCCGGGGCAGGGGCCAACGTCCTGACTTTC. Translation gives CASSRGAPGAGANVLTF.

V usage is TRBV11-2 and J usage is TRBJ2-7, with D maybe TRBD1 (5 bases). The CDR3 consists of 15 residues. CDR1 is SGHAT and CDR2 is FQNNGV in the germline V gene. Trimming shortened V by 6 bases and J by 6 bases, and 21 bases separated the two germline ends. CDR3 loop: CASRTNQGKFGEQYF. CDR3 sequence (DNA): TGTGCCAGCAGAACGAACCAGGGAAAGTTCGGCGAGCAGTACTTC.

The CDR3 here is CASSLAPGQAGANVLTF. The CDR3 coding sequence is TGCGCCAGCAGCTTGGCCCCGGGACAGGCTGGGGCCAACGTCCTGACTTTC. The V and J genes are TRBV5-1 and TRBJ2-6, with 8 bases matching TRBD1. V was pared by 0 bases and J by 2 bases, with 4 bases of the junction left unmatched. This CDR3 spans 17 amino acids. Per the germline V gene, CDR1 is SGHRS and CDR2 is YFSETQ.

The chain combines TRBV21-1 with TRBJ1-1; the table's D call TRBD1 went unverified against the DNA. TRBV21-1 is a known pseudogene. The CDR3 sequence is 15 residues long. In DNA, the CDR3 is TGTGCCAGCAGCAAAGCGGCAGACAGATTAACTGAAGCTTTCTTT. It yields the protein CASSKAADRLTEAFF.

This sequence joins TRBV7-9 and TRBJ2-3, with D possibly matching TRBD2 (5 bases). Trimming removed 6 bases at V and 7 bases at J, with 20 bases between. Germline V gene sequence: CDR1 SEHNR, CDR2 FQNEAQ (reference sequence). The CDR3 spans 15 residues. Here the CDR3 DNA reads TGTGCCAGCAGTTGGATCGGGGATATTGCAAATACGCAGTATTTT. Translation: CASSWIGDIANTQYF.

The rearrangement links TRBV5-6 to TRBJ1-5, with TRBD1 matching 7 bases. The CDR3 spans 14 residues. V was pared by 2 bases and J by 4 bases, with 3 bases of the junction left unmatched. Germline-derived CDR1 and CDR2 are SGHDT and YYEEEE. The CDR3 DNA reads as TGTGCCAGCAGCTTCAGGGGGAGGAATCAGCCCCAGCATTTT. It is translated as CASSFRGRNQPQHF.

The rearrangement joins TRBV2 to TRBJ2-7, with D perhaps TRBD1 (6 bases). Trimming cost V 4 bases and J 10 bases, with 14 bases left between them. CDR3 length equals 12 residues. Looked up from germline, CDR1 is SNHLY and CDR2 is FYNNEI. The CDR3 region is CASSGDTRRQYF. The CDR3 nucleotides are TGTGCCAGCAGTGGGGACACACGGCGACAGTACTTC.

The chain couples TRBV4-2 to TRBJ1-4; D possibly corresponds to TRBD1 (6 bases). The CDR3 is 18 amino acids. Germline V CDR1 and CDR2: LGHNA, YNFKEQ. V lost 1 base and J lost 3, with 18 bases in between. CDR3 in amino acids: CASSQGEPGRGANEKLFF. CDR3 nucleotides: TGTGCCAGCAGCCAAGGGGAACCGGGTAGGGGGGCTAATGAAAAACTGTTTTTT.

This clone has just one count. The rearrangement links TRBV5-6 to TRBJ2-7, with D possibly TRBD1 on 5 matching bases. V was cut by 0 bases and J by 5 bases, with 9 bases left in between. In germline, CDR1 is SGHDT, CDR2 YYEEEE. The CDR3 is 13 residues long. CDR3 coding DNA: TGTGCCAGCAGCTTGGGACAGCAAGACGAGCAGTACTTC. Its translation: CASSLGQQDEQYF.

J is TRBJ1-3 and V is TRBV7-9, with D unclear. Germline CDR1 is SEHNR and CDR2 is FQNEAQ (reference sequence). This CDR3 is 12 amino acids long. V was pared by 6 bases and J by 3 bases, with 6 bases between. CDR3 loop: CASRESGNTIYF. The CDR3 region has the DNA TGTGCCAGCAGGGAAAGTGGAAACACCATATATTTT.

This chain uses TRBV5-5 with TRBJ2-5, with D tentatively TRBD2 (6 bases). The CDR3 covers 14 residues. Germline V lookup: CDR1 SGHKS, CDR2 YYEKEE (reference sequence). Trimming left V 0 bases short and J 7 bases short, with 13 bases between. Here the CDR3 reads CASSLEDSRGTQYF. CDR3 DNA sequence: TGTGCCAGCAGCTTGGAAGACTCGCGGGGGACCCAGTACTTC. The full variable domain, its missing parts supplied by reference TRBV5-5 and TRBJ2-5, is DAGVTQSPTHLIKTRGQQVTLRCSPISGHKSVSWYQQVLGQGPQFIFQYYEKEERGRGNFPDRFSARQFPNYSSELNVNALLLGDSALYLCASSLEDSRGTQYFGPGTRLLVL.

V is TRBV7-8 and J is TRBJ1-2; D is unclear. CDR1 SGHVS and CDR2 FQNEAQ come from the germline V gene. Between the trimmed V and J ends, which lost 0 bases and 0 bases, there was a span of 8 bases. The CDR3 consists of 15 residues. The CDR3 bases are TGTGCCAGCAGCTTAGCCCTAGGACCTAACTATGGCTACACCTTC. This codes for CASSLALGPNYGYTF.

Concerning this clone itself: An end of the junction differs from the germline gene, which may be a read error. The rearrangement joins TRBV7-2 to TRBJ1-2; 7 bases match TRBD1. CDR1 and CDR2 (germline): SGHTA, FQGNSA. This CDR3 is 18 amino acids long. The CDR3 protein is CASSSGPLTGSARGGRDF. DNA for the CDR3: TGTGCCAGCAGCTCCGGGCCCCTGACAGGGAGCGCAAGAGGAGGCCGGGACTTC.

The CDR3 is CASSQGRLIREGSAKNIQYF. CDR3 DNA: TGCGCCAGCAGCCAAGGTAGACTAATCCGCGAGGGATCGGCCAAAAACATTCAGTACTTC. The chain employs TRBV4-1 and TRBJ2-4; TRBD2 is a possible D gene (5 bases). The CDR3 extends over 20 amino acids. Germline V lookup: CDR1 MGHRA, CDR2 YSYEKL. The germline V and J ends were trimmed by 1 base and 1 base, with 23 bases remaining between them.

The chain recombines TRBV29-1 with TRBJ2-7; possible D gene TRBD1, 5 bases. Germline V lookup: CDR1 SQVTM, CDR2 ANQGSEA. CDR3 length: 14 amino acids. V was pared by 3 bases and J by 2 bases, with 14 bases between. The CDR3 is CSVDAGLGTYEQYF. Written as DNA, the CDR3 is TGCAGCGTTGATGCAGGGTTGGGGACCTACGAGCAGTACTTC.

This rearrangement joins TRBV19 to TRBJ1-2, with 7 positions matching TRBD1. CDR1 LNHDA and CDR2 SQIVND come from the germline V gene (reference sequence). The CDR3 covers 14 residues. V gave up 4 bases and J gave up 1 base; unmatched junction bases: 3. CDR3 sequence: CASSTRQGNYGYTF. The CDR3 nucleotides are TGTGCCAGTAGTACCCGACAGGGTAACTATGGCTACACCTTC.